The next 2 T cell receptor beta chains were all read from a single sample in a study of blood T cell repertoires in COVID-19. The protocol was immunoSEQ multiplex PCR, while the TCRdb copy is restricted to in-frame clones and leaves out a portion. The repertoire includes 200,000 to 250,000 clones, 75% to 90% of them detected once, and more than 2.5% sits in the top ten. Material for sequencing was peripheral blood. Receptors originate from a woman aged 25 to 39 who had recovered from COVID-19.

CDR3 nucleotide sequence: TGTGCCAGCAGTGCCCACGACAGGGGGCTTAATTCACCCCTCCACTTT. Residues: CASSAHDRGLNSPLHF. V gene TRBV6-1 combines with J gene TRBJ1-6; 10 bases are a match to TRBD1. The CDR3 consists of 16 residues. Germline CDR1 MNHNS, CDR2 SASEGT. Germline trimming cut 4 bases from V and 6 bases from J; bases unmatched to any gene: 6.

The chain carries TRBV9 and TRBJ1-2, with 8 bases matching TRBD1. V trimming: 4 bases; J trimming: 9 bases; junction bases outside the gene matches: 11. Germline V gene data show CDR1 as SGDLS and CDR2 as YYNGEE. This CDR3 has 14 residues. The DNA of the CDR3 is TGTGCCAGCAGCACCCAAAACAGGGGGGATAGCTACACCTTC. Its protein product is CASSTQNRGDSYTF.